The TCR beta chain described here comes from a study of shared clonotypes between healthy human individuals. Whole-study context: Donors had three CD4 naive, three CD4 memory, two CD8 naive and one CD8 memory plate apiece.

Clones were read by immunoSEQ multiplex PCR, and TCRdb kept only the in-frame ones, dropping some. Of around 990,000 clones in the sample, roughly 80% were seen once. The CDR3 is made up of 16 amino acids. Germline CDR1 is SGHRS and CDR2 is YFSETQ. Trimming cost V 3 bases and J 3 bases; bases outside gene matches: 11. Sequencing was performed on memory CD4+ T cells from PBMCs. The subset is: CD45RA-negative fraction. The chain employs TRBV5-1 and TRBJ2-7; 8 positions agree with TRBD1. The receptor comes from a man aged 18 to 29 in good health. Some clones in this sample may be carry-over from other donors' samples. This CDR3 is CASSWSPGGVGYEQYF. The DNA for the CDR3 is TGCGCCAGCAGCTGGTCACCAGGGGGCGTAGGCTACGAGCAGTACTTC.